This T cell receptor beta chain stems from a study of T cell responses to AZD1222 COVID-19 vaccine (dated by TCRdb to about 2021). Regarding the study in general: Because spike-specific TCR depth and breadth did not differ between the two schedules, AZD1222 recipients who got a second dose at roughly 4 weeks were pooled with those who got a second dose at roughly 12 weeks. Trial participants were enrolled by age into subgroups of 18-55, 56-69 and 70-plus years, and 148, 28 and 57 TCR-sequenced participants, respectively, were included in these subgroups. A total of 233 trial participants underwent TCR sequencing, of whom 200 to 220 received two doses of AZD1222 and about 25 received two doses of the MenACWY control vaccine.

CDR1 and CDR2 were assigned from the germline V gene as ENHRY and SYGVKD. Measured from the cysteine to the phenylalanine, the CDR3 is 14 residues long. The sequence is cut down to CDR3 DNA, 42 bases in frame from base 1. Trimming takes 9 bases from V and 1 base from J, and the germline ends sit 15 bases apart. In light of the paper, this sample's time point label describes: baseline before first vaccination. The vaccinee samples were drawn from two UK trials, COV001 and COV002, one of which was a single-blind randomized controlled phase 2/3 trial testing AZD1222 (ChAdOx1 nCoV-19) in healthy adults. Trial participant PBMC samples were collected at day 0 and day 28 after the second dose for TCRbeta chain sequencing. Details on this clone: The target of this receptor is not known. It has no much larger one-base neighbor in the sample; base qualities were not kept.

Here is what the overall study found, with its caveats: The vaccine-associated CD4 TCRs covered the entire spike protein, and the dominant responses fell in regions 160-218 and 743-854. Participants were mostly white British, with more females than males. The authors suggested clonal diversity may have been underestimated. Nearly half of unique spike-specific TCRs reportedly recognized epitopes outside regions mutated in the B.1.351 and B.1.1.7 variants. After two AZD1222 doses, spike-specific TCR breadth and depth were significantly higher than at day 0 and than in MenACWY recipients. Because no day 14 peak-response samples were available, the repertoires could be characterized only after the peak T cell response. In the small 56-69-year group, the increase in depth fell short of significance, most likely because of low power. Conclusions about previously exposed vaccinees are limited, since just five or six AZD1222 recipients were seropositive for SARS-CoV-2 at baseline.

The CDR3 regions of human TCRbeta chains were subjected to immunosequencing. Per the original workflow: Repertoire TCRs were checked for matches against a reference library of SARS-CoV-2-specific TCRs that had been generated using the MIRA antigen-specificity platform. Breadth was defined as the fraction of unique TCRs that were SARS-CoV-2-associated, and depth was defined as the fraction of total T cells that were SARS-CoV-2-associated. Using the MIRA data, every spike-specific TCR was mapped to the spike region that the TCR reacted to and assigned to either a CD4 or a CD8 class. Log10-transformed breadth and depth values were compared by one-way ANOVA with Sidak's multiple comparisons tests. In its TCRdb copy, this immuneACCESS table keeps in-frame sequences only and misses some clones. Where compared with another copy, unresolved V genes explain less than half of these, and the others have no known cause. V and J calls and clone size are those listed in that table; D and trimming were worked out from the DNA. This sample holds some 120,000 clones; approximately 85% were observed only once. The ten top clones hold over 5% of the sample.

The rearranged segments are TRBV10-3 and TRBJ1-2; the D segment could be TRBD1, given 5 matching bases. The sample here was peripheral blood, taken on day 0 of AZD1222 vaccination. This receptor was identified in an adult in good health. The sequenced DNA is TGTGCCATGGGGACCGACACAATTAACTATGGCTACACCTTC. It specifies CAMGTDTINYGYTF.